The rows below give T cell receptor beta chains drawn from one sample of a study of T cell clones after liver transplantation. Clones were read by immunoSEQ multiplex PCR, and TCRdb kept only the in-frame ones, dropping some. The table has some 110,000 clones, just over 90% seen once; the top ten hold 0.65% to 0.95%. The sequencing used CD4+ T cells from blood, collected 12 months after liver transplant. The receptors originated from a human patient who received a liver transplant. Some T cells may be graft donor cells. CDR3s include the opening cysteine and the closing phenylalanine or tryptophan. The D gene is left open where the match is weak. Rows give clone size only sometimes, using once, few, many, or a class for an expanded clone.

j_call: TRBJ2-4; clone_size: .; d_call: TRBD2; v_call: TRBV10-2; cdr3_aa: CASSETGRLAGGDIQYF; cdr3_nt: TGCGCCAGCAGTGAGACCGGTAGACTAGCGGGAGGAGACATTCAGTACTTC
j_call: TRBJ2-5; clone_size: .; d_call: TRBD1; v_call: TRBV2; cdr3_aa: CASRGQDFQETQYF; cdr3_nt: TGTGCCAGCAGAGGACAGGATTTCCAAGAGACCCAGTACTTC
j_call: TRBJ1-2; clone_size: .; d_call: TRBD1; v_call: TRBV6-5; cdr3_aa: CASSTGGNNYGYTF; cdr3_nt: TGTGCCAGCAGTACAGGGGGCAATAACTATGGCTACACCTTC
j_call: TRBJ2-7; clone_size: .; d_call: TRBD2; v_call: TRBV19; cdr3_aa: CASCPGLAGAYEQYF; cdr3_nt: TGTGCCAGCTGCCCGGGACTAGCGGGAGCCTACGAGCAGTACTTC
j_call: TRBJ2-1; clone_size: .; d_call: .; v_call: TRBV5-1; cdr3_aa: CASSFRDEQFF; cdr3_nt: TGCGCCAGCAGCTTTAGGGATGAGCAGTTCTTC
j_call: TRBJ1-1; clone_size: .; d_call: .; v_call: TRBV4-3; cdr3_aa: CASSQESRADTEAFF; cdr3_nt: TGCGCCAGCAGCCAAGAGTCCCGAGCGGACACTGAAGCTTTCTTT
j_call: TRBJ1-5; clone_size: .; d_call: .; v_call: TRBV7-3; cdr3_aa: CASASGPQQPQHF; cdr3_nt: TGTGCCAGTGCCTCAGGTCCCCAACAGCCCCAGCATTTT
j_call: TRBJ1-2; clone_size: .; d_call: .; v_call: TRBV19; cdr3_aa: CASSPRQGFEDGYTF; cdr3_nt: TGTGCCAGTAGTCCGCGGCAGGGGTTCGAGGATGGCTACACCTTC
j_call: TRBJ2-2; clone_size: .; d_call: .; v_call: TRBV9; cdr3_aa: CASSVVAANTGELFF; cdr3_nt: TGTGCCAGCAGCGTAGTAGCGGCGAACACCGGGGAGCTGTTTTTT
j_call: TRBJ2-1; clone_size: .; d_call: .; v_call: TRBV28; cdr3_aa: CASRGGSWNEQFF; cdr3_nt: TGTGCCAGCAGGGGAGGTTCTTGGAATGAGCAGTTCTTC
j_call: TRBJ1-1; clone_size: few; d_call: .; v_call: TRBV29-1; cdr3_aa: CSGTRTMNTEAFF; cdr3_nt: TGCAGCGGTACGAGGACCATGAACACTGAAGCTTTCTTT
j_call: TRBJ1-4; clone_size: .; d_call: .; v_call: TRBV7-2; cdr3_aa: CASSLERLGKLFF; cdr3_nt: TGTGCCAGCAGCTTAGAGCGTTTGGGAAAACTGTTTTTT
j_call: TRBJ2-7; clone_size: .; d_call: TRBD1; v_call: TRBV2; cdr3_aa: CASSEQGALYEQYF; cdr3_nt: TGTGCCAGCAGTGAACAGGGGGCCCTATACGAGCAGTACTTC
j_call: TRBJ2-3; clone_size: .; d_call: .; v_call: TRBV5-5; cdr3_aa: CASSPYAGTTDTQYF; cdr3_nt: TGTGCCAGCAGCCCCTACGCAGGGACCACAGATACGCAGTATTTT
j_call: TRBJ2-7; clone_size: .; d_call: TRBD1; v_call: TRBV5-1; cdr3_aa: CASSKETGGSVSEQYF; cdr3_nt: TGCGCCAGCAGCAAAGAGACAGGGGGAAGTGTCAGCGAGCAGTACTTC
j_call: TRBJ1-4; clone_size: .; d_call: TRBD1; v_call: TRBV11-1; cdr3_aa: CASSLGQANEKLFF; cdr3_nt: TGTGCCAGCAGCCTGGGACAGGCCAATGAAAAACTGTTTTTT
j_call: TRBJ2-5; clone_size: .; d_call: .; v_call: TRBV15; cdr3_aa: CATSSWGPGETQYF; cdr3_nt: TGTGCCACCAGCTCCTGGGGCCCCGGGGAGACCCAGTACTTC
j_call: TRBJ1-5; clone_size: .; d_call: .; v_call: TRBV2; cdr3_aa: CASSANRVNQPQHF; cdr3_nt: TGTGCCAGCAGCGCAAACAGGGTCAATCAGCCCCAGCATTTT
j_call: TRBJ1-5; clone_size: once; d_call: .; v_call: TRBV27; cdr3_aa: CASSLEGAGNQPQHF; cdr3_nt: TGTGCCAGCAGTTTAGAAGGGGCGGGCAATCAGCCCCAGCATTTT
j_call: TRBJ2-1; clone_size: .; d_call: .; v_call: TRBV4-1; cdr3_aa: CASSHVEGGGREQFF; cdr3_nt: TGCGCCAGCAGCCACGTTGAGGGAGGGGGACGAGAGCAGTTCTTC
j_call: TRBJ1-2; clone_size: once; d_call: .; v_call: TRBV7-2; cdr3_aa: CASSLPGRLNYGYTF; cdr3_nt: TGTGCCAGCAGCCTACCGGGACGGCTGAACTATGGCTACACCTTC
j_call: TRBJ2-7; clone_size: .; d_call: TRBD1; v_call: TRBV27; cdr3_aa: CASSLEARQGLDEQYF; cdr3_nt: TGTGCCAGCAGTTTAGAGGCAAGACAGGGCCTCGACGAGCAGTACTTC
j_call: TRBJ2-7; clone_size: .; d_call: .; v_call: TRBV5-1; cdr3_aa: CASSRTRDEQYF; cdr3_nt: TGCGCCAGCAGCCGGACTCGGGACGAGCAGTACTTC
j_call: TRBJ1-2; clone_size: .; d_call: .; v_call: TRBV5-1; cdr3_aa: CASSLDASGYTF; cdr3_nt: TGCGCCAGCAGCTTGGACGCCTCGGGCTACACCTTC
j_call: TRBJ2-1; clone_size: .; d_call: .; v_call: TRBV4-3; cdr3_aa: CASSQDFGVEFF; cdr3_nt: TGCGCCAGCAGCCAAGATTTCGGGGTGGAGTTCTTC
j_call: TRBJ2-7; clone_size: .; d_call: TRBD2; v_call: TRBV5-1; cdr3_aa: CASSSLTSGSSEQYF; cdr3_nt: TGCGCCAGCAGCTCTTTGACTAGCGGGAGCTCCGAGCAGTACTTC
j_call: TRBJ2-3; clone_size: .; d_call: TRBD1; v_call: TRBV13; cdr3_aa: CASSVDRGADTQYF; cdr3_nt: TGTGCCAGCAGCGTCGACAGGGGTGCAGATACGCAGTATTTT
j_call: TRBJ1-5; clone_size: .; d_call: TRBD1; v_call: TRBV5-6; cdr3_aa: CASSLGQGYQPQHF; cdr3_nt: TGTGCCAGCAGCTTGGGACAGGGCTATCAGCCCCAGCATTTT
j_call: TRBJ2-3; clone_size: .; d_call: .; v_call: TRBV18; cdr3_aa: CASSAELRDTQYF; cdr3_nt: TGTGCCAGCTCAGCGGAGCTGAGAGATACGCAGTATTTT
j_call: TRBJ1-5; clone_size: .; d_call: .; v_call: TRBV19; cdr3_aa: CASTHWVGLGPNQPQHF; cdr3_nt: TGTGCCAGCACTCATTGGGTAGGGTTAGGCCCCAATCAGCCCCAGCATTTT
j_call: TRBJ2-1; clone_size: .; d_call: .; v_call: TRBV27; cdr3_aa: CASRPGKYNEQFF; cdr3_nt: TGTGCCAGCAGGCCCGGGAAGTACAATGAGCAGTTCTTC
j_call: TRBJ2-7; clone_size: .; d_call: .; v_call: TRBV9; cdr3_aa: CASSALDGPTYEQYF; cdr3_nt: TGTGCCAGCAGCGCCCTAGATGGGCCAACCTACGAGCAGTACTTC
j_call: TRBJ2-3; clone_size: .; d_call: TRBD2; v_call: TRBV5-1; cdr3_aa: CASSFFSPGLAGSTDTQYF; cdr3_nt: TGCGCCAGCAGCTTTTTTTCCCCGGGACTAGCGGGAAGCACAGATACGCAGTATTTT
j_call: TRBJ2-7; clone_size: .; d_call: .; v_call: TRBV7-9; cdr3_aa: CASSSLPAQEQYF; cdr3_nt: TGTGCCAGCAGCTCCCTGCCAGCCCAGGAGCAGTACTTC
j_call: TRBJ1-1; clone_size: once; d_call: .; v_call: TRBV20-1; cdr3_aa: CSAPGDTEAFF; cdr3_nt: TGCAGTGCTCCGGGCGACACTGAAGCTTTCTTT
j_call: TRBJ1-2; clone_size: .; d_call: TRBD1; v_call: TRBV15; cdr3_aa: CATSRGGTAYGYTF; cdr3_nt: TGTGCCACCAGCAGAGGGGGGACAGCCTATGGCTACACCTTC
j_call: TRBJ2-5; clone_size: .; d_call: .; v_call: TRBV5-1; cdr3_aa: CASSLKETQYF; cdr3_nt: TGCGCCAGCAGCCTCAAAGAGACCCAGTACTTC
j_call: TRBJ1-2; clone_size: .; d_call: .; v_call: TRBV5-4; cdr3_aa: CASTLSHSRNYGYTF; cdr3_nt: TGTGCCAGCACCCTTTCGCACAGTCGGAACTATGGCTACACCTTC
j_call: TRBJ2-7; clone_size: once; d_call: .; v_call: TRBV10-2; cdr3_aa: CASRGSYEQYF; cdr3_nt: TGCGCCAGCAGGGGTTCCTACGAGCAGTACTTC
j_call: TRBJ1-1; clone_size: .; d_call: TRBD1; v_call: TRBV5-1; cdr3_aa: CASSWGQGNTEAFF; cdr3_nt: TGCGCCAGCAGCTGGGGACAGGGGAACACTGAAGCTTTCTTT
j_call: TRBJ1-5; clone_size: .; d_call: .; v_call: TRBV5-6; cdr3_aa: CASSFGNQPQHF; cdr3_nt: TGTGCCAGCAGCTTCGGGAATCAGCCCCAGCATTTT